The rows below give T cell receptor beta chains drawn from one sample of a study of shared clonotypes between healthy human individuals. Only in-frame clones appear in the TCRdb table, and some are missing; sequencing was by immunoSEQ multiplex PCR. The repertoire has about 2.1 million clones, roughly 95% of them found once; the top ten carry under 2%. The sequencing sample was made of naive CD8+ T cells from PBMCs. These receptors all stem from a man aged 18 to 30 in good health. Some clones in this sample may be carry-over from other donors' samples. Both conserved end residues are part of each CDR3. Each record gives: CDR3 protein, CDR3 length, J gene, D gene, V gene. D genes are given only for firm matches.

CASSIRASVLYEQFF 15 TRBJ2-1 - TRBV27
CASSQVDRGSYEQYF 15 TRBJ2-7 TRBD1 TRBV4-1
CASSLVWGGFYEQYF 15 TRBJ2-7 TRBD2 TRBV27
CASSPRTGRRWYEQYF 16 TRBJ2-7 TRBD1 TRBV9
CASSTTGNTEAFF 13 TRBJ1-1 - TRBV21-1
CASSLAPDEQYF 12 TRBJ2-7 - TRBV5-6
CASSGQALVDEQFF 14 TRBJ2-1 - TRBV25-1
CSVERGPTDTQYF 13 TRBJ2-3 TRBD1 TRBV29-1
CASSPGQNYGYTF 13 TRBJ1-2 TRBD1 TRBV6-5
CASREPKGANSNQPQHF 17 TRBJ1-5 TRBD1 TRBV18
CASSLTPMSNQPQHF 15 TRBJ1-5 - TRBV11-2
CASTTPHTDTQYF 13 TRBJ2-3 - TRBV25-1
CASSSLRDTQYF 12 TRBJ2-3 - TRBV9
CASWPHRSSYEQYF 14 TRBJ2-7 - TRBV9
CASSRYSGRVIQDTQYF 17 TRBJ2-3 TRBD2 TRBV7-2
CASSSTPGLAALGQYF 16 TRBJ2-3 TRBD2 TRBV7-9
CASSKHGTSGNTIYF 15 TRBJ1-3 - TRBV19
CAEYSRGTDTQYF 13 TRBJ2-3 - TRBV30
CASSGQGYEQFF 12 TRBJ2-1 - TRBV9
CASSTTLAERREQYF 15 TRBJ2-7 - TRBV13
CASSPGFHEQYF 12 - - TRBV2
CASSLLQGARETQYF 15 TRBJ2-5 TRBD1 TRBV7-9
CASSFLTSGRAGYNEQFF 18 TRBJ2-1 TRBD2 TRBV5-8
CASSLGDRAQYEQYF 15 - TRBD1 TRBV7-9
CASTRPAVSGELFF 14 TRBJ2-2 - TRBV19
CASSVAGGDGYEQFF 15 TRBJ2-1 - TRBV9
CASSRDIEETQYF 13 TRBJ2-5 - TRBV4-1
CASLPRDGRVEQFF 14 TRBJ2-1 - TRBV19
CASSQRTARTEAFF 14 TRBJ1-1 - TRBV19
CASYSGKSTDTQYF 14 TRBJ2-3 TRBD2 TRBV28
CASSASGTRYPDTQYF 16 TRBJ2-3 - TRBV6-6
CASSHKIARESLNEQFF 17 TRBJ2-1 - TRBV4-3
CASSLGALAPYNEQFF 16 TRBJ2-1 TRBD2 TRBV11-2
CASSLGDTSYTEAFF 15 TRBJ1-1 - TRBV7-3
CASLLRSGANVLTF 14 TRBJ2-6 - TRBV19
CASRLLGEQFF 11 TRBJ2-1 - TRBV7-9
CASSYGTSGIIGELFF 16 TRBJ2-2 TRBD2 TRBV5-6
CASSSRGSTDTQYF 14 TRBJ2-3 - TRBV27